This is a list of T cell receptor beta chains from one sample in a study of blood T cell repertoires in COVID-19. Sequencing was performed with immunoSEQ multiplex PCR; in TCRdb, only in-frame clones are kept and a portion is missing. The table lists roughly 200,000 clones, about 86% of them singletons. Specimen: PBMCs or T cells enriched from blood (not recorded which). The receptor set was obtained from a woman in her 30s who had been exposed to COVID-19. Each CDR3 is given without its conserved first and last residue. The order of the fields is V gene, J gene, CDR3 protein.

v_gene: TRBV29-1
j_gene: TRBJ2-4
CDR3aa: SVEDGRGVAKNIQY

v_gene: TRBV12-3/TRBV12-4
j_gene: TRBJ2-7
CDR3aa: ASRRQGRYEQY

v_gene: TRBV2
j_gene: TRBJ2-5
CDR3aa: ASSLAGGEKQTQY

v_gene: TRBV19
j_gene: TRBJ1-5
CDR3aa: ASSPSGQGQPQH

v_gene: TRBV2
j_gene: TRBJ1-4
CDR3aa: AFADRSNEKLF

v_gene: TRBV28
j_gene: TRBJ1-1
CDR3aa: ASSLFASPNTEAF

v_gene: TRBV5-1
j_gene: TRBJ1-2
CDR3aa: ASSAGQGGSYGYT

v_gene: TRBV9
j_gene: TRBJ2-5
CDR3aa: ASSVDPDSQETQY

v_gene: TRBV6-1
j_gene: TRBJ2-6
CDR3aa: ASSEAVGSGANVLT

v_gene: TRBV28
j_gene: TRBJ2-7
CDR3aa: ASSLSGGEQY

v_gene: TRBV2
j_gene: TRBJ1-1
CDR3aa: ASSETGEGTEAF

v_gene: TRBV3-1/TRBV3-2
j_gene: TRBJ1-3
CDR3aa: ASSQQQGFSGNTIY

v_gene: TRBV18
j_gene: TRBJ2-7
CDR3aa: ASSRPGQGSIEQY

v_gene: TRBV10-1
j_gene: TRBJ2-7
CDR3aa: ASSQRRDSAYEQY

v_gene: TRBV10-3
j_gene: TRBJ2-1
CDR3aa: AISGQGYNEQF

v_gene: TRBV6-5
j_gene: TRBJ2-7
CDR3aa: ASSRATVTYEQY

v_gene: TRBV30
j_gene: TRBJ1-5
CDR3aa: AWSEGPYHQPQH

v_gene: TRBV6-5
j_gene: TRBJ2-2
CDR3aa: ASSYSRLNTGELF

v_gene: TRBV11-2
j_gene: TRBJ2-7
CDR3aa: ASSRLPGWDSAYEQY

v_gene: TRBV18
j_gene: TRBJ2-7
CDR3aa: ASSPPGTAWEQY

v_gene: TRBV2
j_gene: TRBJ2-5
CDR3aa: ASGGLAGAQETQY

v_gene: TRBV3-1/TRBV3-2
j_gene: TRBJ1-4
CDR3aa: ASSTYGAVEKLF

v_gene: TRBV15
j_gene: TRBJ2-7
CDR3aa: ATSRDRGREQY

v_gene: TRBV12-5
j_gene: TRBJ1-5
CDR3aa: ASGPGQGGNQPQH

v_gene: TRBV27
j_gene: TRBJ2-1
CDR3aa: ASSLSGTGYSYNEQF

v_gene: TRBV6-5
j_gene: TRBJ2-3
CDR3aa: ASRSGTGRVMTQY

v_gene: TRBV3-1/TRBV3-2
j_gene: TRBJ1-2
CDR3aa: ASSQDQQGPTDGYT

v_gene: TRBV2
j_gene: TRBJ2-3
CDR3aa: ASQEASTDTQY

v_gene: TRBV5-1
j_gene: TRBJ1-3
CDR3aa: ASVRDSGNTIY

v_gene: TRBV4-2
j_gene: TRBJ2-7
CDR3aa: ASSQSVTGHYEQY

v_gene: TRBV4-1
j_gene: TRBJ2-2
CDR3aa: ASSQDGLAVRNTGELF

v_gene: TRBV14
j_gene: TRBJ1-4
CDR3aa: ASSHSWGGEKLF

v_gene: TRBV19
j_gene: TRBJ1-5
CDR3aa: ASSIGHYSNQPQH